Below are 23 T cell receptor beta chains sequenced from a single sample in a study of neurological immune-mediated disorders. TCRdb reanalysed the 5' RACE reads using MiXCR and keeps one entry per CDR3 protein. The sample lists 15,000 to 20,000 distinct CDR3 sequences, over 8.5% seen once, with less than 30% in the top ten. The sample consisted of CD8+ T cells from blood. The receptors stem from a woman aged 45 to 65 in good health.

This clonotype was seen ten or more times. This chain connects TRBV10-3 to TRBJ2-4; possible D gene TRBD1, 6 bases. The CDR3 runs to 17 residues. V dropped 0 bases and J dropped 5 bases, with 17 bases sitting between them. CDR1 and CDR2 from the germline V gene are ENHRY and SYGVKD. CDR3 sequence reads: CAISESRGRRGENIQYF. CDR3 nucleotide sequence: TGTGCCATCAGTGAGTCGAGGGGTCGCAGGGGTGAAAACATTCAGTACTTC.

This clonotype has at least ten counts. V and J are TRBV13 and TRBJ2-3; no clear D. The CDR3 extends over 13 amino acids. Trimming removed 2 bases at V and 4 bases at J, with 7 bases between. CDR1 and CDR2 (germline): PRHDT, FYEKMQ (reference sequence). This CDR3 reads CASSLSRADTQYF. The CDR3 nucleotides read TGTGCCAGCAGCTTATCCCGGGCAGATACGCAGTATTTT.

This clonotype was recorded many times. The genes are TRBV5-1 and TRBJ2-3; D might be TRBD1 or TRBD2, each matching 6 bases. This CDR3 comprises 14 residues. Germline CDR1 is SGHRS and CDR2 is YFSETQ. V lost 0 bases and J lost 4, with 9 bases in between. CDR3 sequence reads: CASSLDREADTQYF. In DNA form, the CDR3 reads TGCGCCAGCAGCTTGGACAGGGAGGCAGATACGCAGTATTTT.

This clonotype has just a few counts. CDR3 loop: CASSTRQGWGTDTQYF. The CDR3 DNA follows: TGTGCCAGCAGCACCCGACAGGGATGGGGCACAGATACGCAGTATTTT. The V and J genes are TRBV7-6 and TRBJ2-3; 7 bases are shared with TRBD1. The CDR3 is 16 amino acids. Germline V gene data show CDR1 as SGHVS and CDR2 as FNYEAQ. V was clipped by 5 bases and J by 1 base; unmatched bases: 9.

This clonotype was recorded many times. CDR3 in amino acids: CASRALAGTDTQYF. As DNA, the CDR3 is TGTGCCAGCAGGGCCCTAGCGGGAACAGATACGCAGTATTTT. The chain carries TRBV6-1 and TRBJ2-3; 9 positions match TRBD2. The CDR3 contains 14 residues. The V segment lost 6 bases and the J segment 3 bases; nucleotides outside the gene matches: 4. CDR1 MNHNS and CDR2 SASEGT come from the germline V gene.

This clonotype came up many times. The chain combines TRBV6-4 with TRBJ1-4, with no clear D. Germline CDR1 reads MRHNA; CDR2 reads SNTAGT. The CDR3 consists of 14 residues. The V gene lost 6 bases and the J gene lost 0 bases, with 8 bases spanning the gap. The CDR3 spells CASSLYTTNEKLFF. In DNA form, the CDR3 reads TGTGCCAGCAGCCTATATACAACTAATGAAAAACTGTTTTTT.

This clonotype has at least ten counts. The junction departs from the called germline gene at one end, perhaps through a read error. The gene calls are TRBV20-1 and TRBJ2-7; D is possibly TRBD1 (6 bases). The CDR3 contains 13 residues. Germline V gives CDR1 DFQATT, CDR2 SNEGSKA (reference sequence). This CDR3 reads CSARDRQTYEQYF. CDR3 bases: TGCAGTGCTCGAGACAGGCAGACCTACGAGCAGTACTTC.

Sample share makes this clonotype medium-sized. The chain joins TRBV20-1 to TRBJ1-2, with a weak D call TRBD1 (5 bases). Trimming stripped 1 base from V and 7 bases from J, with 13 bases between. The CDR3 has 13 residues. CDR1 is DFQATT, CDR2 SNEGSKA, per germline (reference sequence). The CDR3 DNA is TGCAGTGCTAGAGGCGGACAAGCCGGTGGCTACACCTTC. It specifies CSARGGQAGGYTF.

The sample holds many counts of this clonotype. This sequence joins TRBV20-1 and TRBJ1-4; maybe TRBD1 (5 bases). There are 16 residues in the CDR3. Trimming removed 1 base from V and 0 bases from J, with 12 bases in between. The germline CDR1 and CDR2 sequences are DFQATT and SNEGSKA (reference sequence). DNA of the CDR3: TGCAGTGCTAGAGCCCCCGACAGTTCAACTAATGAAAAACTGTTTTTT. It translates to CSARAPDSSTNEKLFF.

V usage is TRBV16 and J usage is TRBJ1-2, with D perhaps matching TRBD1 (5 bases). Germline-derived CDR1 and CDR2 are KGHSY and FQNENV. The CDR3 is made up of 12 amino acids. V lost 1 base and J 7 bases, leaving 7 bases between the germline ends. CDR3 residues: CASSQLRGGYTF. In nucleotides, the CDR3 is TGTGCCAGCAGCCAATTAAGGGGTGGCTACACCTTC.

This clonotype was observed at least ten times. The chain uses TRBV7-8 and TRBJ2-2; D unclear. This CDR3 has 15 residues. Trimming took off 5 bases at V and 0 bases at J, with 10 bases between the two ends. Per the germline V gene, CDR1 is SGHVS and CDR2 is FQNEAQ. CDR3 sequence reads: CASSPSAANTGELFF. CDR3 DNA sequence: TGTGCCAGCAGCCCTTCGGCCGCGAACACCGGGGAGCTGTTTTTT. The whole variable domain, filled in from reference TRBV7-8 and TRBJ2-2, reads GAGVSQSPRYKVAKRGQDVALRCDPISGHVSLFWYQQALGQGPEFLTYFQNEAQLDKSGLPSDRFFAERPEGSVSTLKIQRTQQEDSAVYLCASSPSAANTGELFFGEGSRLTVL.

This clonotype was observed many times. V and J are TRBV6-5 and TRBJ2-2; 7 nucleotides agree with TRBD1. The ends lost 7 bases at V and 7 bases at J; junction bases unmatched: 6. The germline CDR1 and CDR2 sequences are MNHEY and SVGAGI. This CDR3 region has 13 residues. Here the CDR3 DNA reads TGTGCCAGCATAGGGGGCGCGAACGGGGAGCTGTTTTTT. Translation: CASIGGANGELFF.

Many counts were recorded for this clonotype. The gene calls are TRBV14 and TRBJ2-1, with 11 positions matching TRBD1. This CDR3 is 20 amino acids long. Germline V gene sequence: CDR1 SGHDN, CDR2 FVKESK. The V segment lost 4 bases and the J segment 3 bases; nucleotides outside the gene matches: 17. CDR3 nucleotides: TGTGCCAGCAGCCCCGACAGGACAGGGGGCCGGGCAGGGCTCTACAATGAGCAGTTCTTC. Translation: CASSPDRTGGRAGLYNEQFF. Together with reference TRBV14 and TRBJ2-1, the CDR3 gives the full variable domain: EAGVTQFPSHSVIEKGQTVTLRCDPISGHDNLYWYRRVMGKEIKFLLHFVKESKQDESGMPNNRFLAERTGGTYSTLKVQPAELEDSGVYFCASSPDRTGGRAGLYNEQFFGPGTRLTVL.

The sample holds many counts of this clonotype. The chain has TRBV28 and TRBJ2-3; 13 nucleotides match TRBD2. V was clipped by 6 bases and J by 0 bases; unmatched bases: 9. The CDR3 is 18 residues long. The V gene's germline CDR1 is MDHEN and CDR2 SYDVKM. The CDR3 DNA sequence: TGTGCCAGCAGCCTTACCGGGACTAGCGGGGCTAGCACAGATACGCAGTATTTT. Protein product: CASSLTGTSGASTDTQYF.

This clonotype came up many times. V is TRBV9 and J is TRBJ1-1; 8 nucleotides match TRBD1. This CDR3 has 11 amino acids. The germline V gene encodes CDR1 SGDLS and CDR2 YYNGEE. Losses at the gene ends were 10 bases for V and 4 bases for J; bases not matched to a gene: 3. The CDR3 spells CADGQGTEAFF. Here the CDR3 DNA reads TGTGCCGACGGACAGGGCACTGAAGCTTTCTTT.

This clonotype was seen many times. This sequence joins TRBV6-5 and TRBJ2-1, with 12 bases identical to TRBD2. The CDR3 length is 17 residues. With V trimmed by 6 bases and J by 2 bases, 8 bases remained unmatched. Germline values: CDR1 MNHEY, CDR2 SVGAGI. The CDR3 here is CASSRSGTSGPYNEQFF. The CDR3 region has the DNA TGTGCCAGCAGCCGTAGCGGGACTAGCGGGCCCTACAATGAGCAGTTCTTC.

This clonotype is medium-sized (0.01 to 0.1%). The gene calls are TRBV29-1 and TRBJ2-6; no firm D call. Trimming removed 4 bases at V and 2 bases at J, with 6 bases between. Germline CDR1 reads SQVTM; CDR2 reads ANQGSEA. CDR3 length: 13 residues. This CDR3 is CSVVETGANVLTF. CDR3 bases: TGCAGCGTTGTGGAGACTGGGGCCAACGTCCTGACTTTC.

There are many counts of this clonotype. V is TRBV5-1 and J is TRBJ2-7; the D gene is possibly TRBD1 (6 bases). Trimming cost V 0 bases and J 5 bases, with 12 bases left between them. The CDR3 has 14 amino acids. Germline CDR1 is SGHRS and CDR2 is YFSETQ. The CDR3 loop is CASSLGLDSHEQYF. In DNA form, the CDR3 reads TGCGCCAGCAGCTTGGGTTTGGACAGCCACGAGCAGTACTTC.

This clonotype has at least ten counts. The genes are TRBV7-9 and TRBJ2-3; D could derive from TRBD1 or TRBD2 (5 bases each). CDR3 size: 16 residues. The V gene's germline CDR1 is SEHNR and CDR2 FQNEAQ (reference sequence). Trimming took off 5 bases at V and 4 bases at J, with 19 bases between the two ends. This CDR3 is CASSPDMGVGPDTQYF. CDR3 nucleotides: TGTGCCAGCAGCCCTGATATGGGGGTCGGGCCAGATACGCAGTATTTT.

Ten or more counts support this clonotype. The genes are TRBV2 and TRBJ2-7; D possibly corresponds to TRBD2 (5 bases). The CDR3 length is 16 residues. V lost 3 bases, J lost 4 bases, and 19 bases lay in between. Per the germline V gene, CDR1 is SNHLY and CDR2 is FYNNEI. The CDR3 sequence: CASSDSVGSRGYEQYF. CDR3 coding DNA: TGTGCCAGCAGTGACTCGGTCGGATCTCGGGGATACGAGCAGTACTTC.

A remark on this clonotype: At one end the junction does not follow the germline gene, possibly because of a read error. V is TRBV7-2 and J is TRBJ2-3; 9 bases are shared with TRBD2. Germline CDR1 and CDR2: SGHTA and FQGNSA. The CDR3 has 17 amino acids. CDR3 nucleotides: TGTGTCAGCATCCCAGAGGGAGCGGGGGGAGACACAGATACGCAGTATTTT. This sequence encodes CVSIPEGAGGDTDTQYF.

In this sample, this clonotype turned up many times. The V gene is TRBV3-1, the J gene TRBJ1-1; D may be TRBD1 (5 bases). V lost 0 bases and J 0 bases, leaving 17 bases between the germline ends. The germline V gene encodes CDR1 LGHDT and CDR2 YNNKEL (reference sequence). There are 18 residues in the CDR3. The CDR3 bases are TGTGCCAGCAGCCAAGATAGGGCAGGGATTATAATGAACACTGAAGCTTTCTTT. It translates to CASSQDRAGIIMNTEAFF.

This clonotype has at least ten counts. The gene calls are TRBV20-1 and TRBJ2-1, with 9 nucleotides matching TRBD2. This CDR3 spans 14 amino acids. V was pared by 4 bases and J by 6 bases, with 7 bases of the junction left unmatched. The germline V gene has CDR1 DFQATT and CDR2 SNEGSKA (reference sequence). Here the CDR3 reads CSAKNRLAVNEQFF. CDR3 DNA sequence: TGCAGTGCTAAAAACCGACTAGCGGTCAATGAGCAGTTCTTC.